The rows below give T cell receptor beta chains drawn from one sample of a study of T cell repertoires in cytomegalovirus infection. One entry per CDR3 protein, called by TCRdb with MiXCR from the reads. The sample has more than 400,000 distinct CDR3 sequences, approximately 26% seen once. The sample consisted of PBMCs. The source of these receptors is a human donor in good health (CMV status not recorded). Some clones in this sample may be carry-over from other donors' samples. Both conserved end residues are part of each CDR3. The order of the fields is D gene, V gene, J gene, clone size, CDR3 protein, CDR3 DNA. A D gene is named only where the DNA matches it firmly. Clone size, where shown, is once, few, many, or a class for clones that have expanded.

.	TRBV3-1	TRBJ2-2	.	CASSPDGQRRSTGELFF	TGTGCCAGCAGCCCAGACGGTCAGCGGAGATCTACCGGGGAGCTGTTTTTT
.	TRBV7-8	TRBJ1-1	many	CASSLGSWGLDTEAFF	TGTGCCAGCAGCTTGGGGTCGTGGGGTCTGGACACTGAAGCTTTCTTT
TRBD2	TRBV7-8	TRBJ2-1	few	CASSLDLAGGWNEQFF	TGTGCCAGCAGCTTAGATTTAGCGGGAGGTTGGAATGAGCAGTTCTTC
TRBD2	TRBV7-2	TRBJ2-3	many	CASSRLTSGSSTDTQYF	TGTGCCAGCAGCCGACTGACTAGCGGGTCCTCCACAGATACGCAGTATTTT
TRBD1	TRBV2	TRBJ2-5	.	CASSEGQGISTQYF	TGTGCCAGCAGTGAGGGACAGGGAATTTCGACCCAGTACTTC
.	TRBV24-1	TRBJ2-2	once	CATSDATLKSGELFF	TGTGCCACCAGTGATGCGACCCTTAAGTCCGGGGAGCTGTTTTTT
.	TRBV6-2/TRBV6-3	TRBJ2-7	few	CASTRGGESSYEQYF	TGTGCCAGCACAAGGGGGGGCGAAAGCTCCTACGAGCAGTACTTC
.	TRBV12-3/TRBV12-4	TRBJ2-1	.	CASSLPFYSYNEQFF	TGTGCCAGCAGTCTCCCTTTTTACTCCTACAATGAGCAGTTCTTC
.	TRBV12-3/TRBV12-4	TRBJ2-2	few	CASSPSGLSTGELFF	TGTGCCAGCAGTCCCAGCGGGTTGAGCACCGGGGAGCTGTTTTTT
.	TRBV10-3	TRBJ2-7	few	CATRTAYEQYF	TGTGCCACCCGGACTGCCTACGAGCAGTACTTC
.	TRBV29-1	TRBJ1-2	.	CSVYREAGHYGYTF	TGCAGCGTTTATAGGGAGGCAGGCCACTATGGCTACACCTTC